This T cell receptor beta chain emerged from a study of blood T cells in healthy people across ages. Study outcomes and limitations: Higher naive T cell percentage went strongly together with higher TCR beta diversity.

For the second PCR, which ran for about 6 to 11 cycles, a sample-barcoded 5' primer and a J-beta primer mix were used. Per sample, CDR3-containing paired-end reads numbered at least 2.5 million. Each CDR3 protein gets one entry after TCRdb re-called the 5' RACE reads with MiXCR. The table includes roughly 800,000 distinct CDR3 sequences, roughly 60% detected once. Germline CDR1 is SGHRS and CDR2 is YFSETQ. The CDR3 sequence is 15 residues long. Trimming cost V 3 bases and J 3 bases, with 14 bases left between them. This clonotype turned up a few times. Antigen: not known. Every sample yielded at least 6.5 million isolated PBMCs.

V and J are TRBV5-1 and TRBJ2-3; D call uncertain. Sequencing input: blood. The clonotype originates from a man aged 30 to 39 in good health. The CDR3 nucleotides read TGCGCCAGCAGCTCCTTGGGGTATTTTACAGATACGCAGTATTTT. Translation: CASSSLGYFTDTQYF.